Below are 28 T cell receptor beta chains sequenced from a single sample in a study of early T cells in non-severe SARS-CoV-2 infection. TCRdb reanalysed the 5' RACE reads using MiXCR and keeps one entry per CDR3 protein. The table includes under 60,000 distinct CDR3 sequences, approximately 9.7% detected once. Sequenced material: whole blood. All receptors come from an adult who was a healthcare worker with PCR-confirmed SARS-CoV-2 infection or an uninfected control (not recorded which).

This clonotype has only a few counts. DNA for the CDR3: TGTGCCAGCAGCTTGGTCCCCGGGGAATACTATGGCTACACCTTC. The encoded protein is CASSLVPGEYYGYTF. This chain uses TRBV5-6 with TRBJ1-2; D uncertain. CDR1 is SGHDT and CDR2 is YYEEEE in the germline V gene. Trimming removed 0 bases at V and 3 bases at J, with 12 bases between. This CDR3 contains 15 residues.

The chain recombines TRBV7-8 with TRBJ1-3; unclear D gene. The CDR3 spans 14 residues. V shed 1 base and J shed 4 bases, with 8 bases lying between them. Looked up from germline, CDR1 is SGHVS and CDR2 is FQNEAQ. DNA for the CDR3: TGTGCCAGCAGCTTAGTTTCGCCCGGAAACACCATATATTTT. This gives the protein CASSLVSPGNTIYF.

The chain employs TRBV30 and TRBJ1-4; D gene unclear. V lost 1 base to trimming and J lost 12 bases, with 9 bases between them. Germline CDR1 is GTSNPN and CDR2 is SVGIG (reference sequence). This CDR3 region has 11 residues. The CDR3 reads CAWSAKKELFF. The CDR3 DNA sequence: TGTGCCTGGAGTGCCAAAAAGGAACTGTTTTTT.

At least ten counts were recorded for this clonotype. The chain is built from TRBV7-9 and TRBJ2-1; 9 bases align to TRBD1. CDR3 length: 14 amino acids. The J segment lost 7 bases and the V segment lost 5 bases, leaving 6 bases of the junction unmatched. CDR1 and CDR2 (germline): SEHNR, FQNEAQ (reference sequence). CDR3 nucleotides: TGTGCCAGCAGCCGCACAGGGGGCATGAATGAGCAGTTCTTC. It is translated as CASSRTGGMNEQFF.

In DNA form, the CDR3 reads TGTGCCAGCAGCCTCGAAGGGGGGATGAGGAACACCGGGGAGCTGTTTTTT. Translated, it gives CASSLEGGMRNTGELFF. This rearrangement joins TRBV4-2 to TRBJ2-2; either TRBD1 or TRBD2 may supply D (6 bases each). Germline-derived CDR1 and CDR2 are LGHNA and YNFKEQ. V gave up 4 bases and J gave up 1 base, with 16 bases separating them. CDR3 length equals 17 residues.

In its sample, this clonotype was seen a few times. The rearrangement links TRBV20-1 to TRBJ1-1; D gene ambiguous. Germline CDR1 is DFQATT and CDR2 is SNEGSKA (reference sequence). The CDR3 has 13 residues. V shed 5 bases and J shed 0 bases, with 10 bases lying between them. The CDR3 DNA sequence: TGCAGTGCTCCCTCGAGGATGAACACTGAAGCTTTCTTT. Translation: CSAPSRMNTEAFF.

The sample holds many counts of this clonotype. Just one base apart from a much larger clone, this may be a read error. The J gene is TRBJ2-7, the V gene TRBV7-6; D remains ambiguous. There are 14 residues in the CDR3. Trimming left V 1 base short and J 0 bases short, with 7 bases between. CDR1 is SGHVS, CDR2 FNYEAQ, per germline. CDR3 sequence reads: CASSLEQNSYEQYF. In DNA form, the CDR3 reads TGTGCCAGCAGCTTAGAGCAAAACTCCTACGAGCAGTACTTC.

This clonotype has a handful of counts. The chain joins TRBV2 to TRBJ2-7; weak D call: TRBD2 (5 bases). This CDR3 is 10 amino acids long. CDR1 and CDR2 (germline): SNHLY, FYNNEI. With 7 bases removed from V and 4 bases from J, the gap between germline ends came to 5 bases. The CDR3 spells CASKRYEQYF. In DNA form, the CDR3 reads TGTGCCAGCAAGCGGTACGAGCAGTACTTC.

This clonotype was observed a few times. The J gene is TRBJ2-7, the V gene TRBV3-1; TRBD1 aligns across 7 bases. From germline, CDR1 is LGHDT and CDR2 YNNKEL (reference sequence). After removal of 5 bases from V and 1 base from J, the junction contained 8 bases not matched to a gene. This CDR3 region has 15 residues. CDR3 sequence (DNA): TGTGCCAGCAGCTTCACAGGGGCGAAGTCCTACGAGCAGTACTTC. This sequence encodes CASSFTGAKSYEQYF.

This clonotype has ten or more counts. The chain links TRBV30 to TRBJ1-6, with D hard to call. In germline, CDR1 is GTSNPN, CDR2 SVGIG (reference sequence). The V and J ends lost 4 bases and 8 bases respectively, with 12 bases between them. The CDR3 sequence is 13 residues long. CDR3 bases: TGTGCCTGGACGAGCAGAGTGGATTCACCCCTCCACTTT. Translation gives CAWTSRVDSPLHF.

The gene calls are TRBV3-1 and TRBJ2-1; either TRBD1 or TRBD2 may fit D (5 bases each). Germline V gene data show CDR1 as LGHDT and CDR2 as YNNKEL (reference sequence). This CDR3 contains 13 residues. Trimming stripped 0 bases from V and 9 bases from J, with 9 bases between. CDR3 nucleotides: TGTGCCAGCAGCCAAGATTGGGGGAGTGAGCAGTTCTTC. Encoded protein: CASSQDWGSEQFF.

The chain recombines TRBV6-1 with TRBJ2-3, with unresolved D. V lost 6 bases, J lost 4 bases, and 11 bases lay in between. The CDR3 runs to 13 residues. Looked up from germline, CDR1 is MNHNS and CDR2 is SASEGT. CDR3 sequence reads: CASSPVWADTQYF. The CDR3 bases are TGTGCCAGCAGCCCGGTTTGGGCAGATACGCAGTATTTT.

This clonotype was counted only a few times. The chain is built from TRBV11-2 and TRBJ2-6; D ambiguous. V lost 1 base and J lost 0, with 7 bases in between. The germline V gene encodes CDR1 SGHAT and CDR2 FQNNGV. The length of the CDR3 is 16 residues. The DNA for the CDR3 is TGTGCCAGCAGCTTAGGAGCCCGCTCTGGGGCCAACGTCCTGACTTTC. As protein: CASSLGARSGANVLTF.

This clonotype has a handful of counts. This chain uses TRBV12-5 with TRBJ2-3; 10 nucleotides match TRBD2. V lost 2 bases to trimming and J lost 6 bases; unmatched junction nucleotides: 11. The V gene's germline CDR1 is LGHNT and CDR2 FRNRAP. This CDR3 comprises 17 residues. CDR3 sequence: CASGLPEPGLARDTQYF. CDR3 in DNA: TGTGCTAGTGGTTTGCCCGAACCGGGACTAGCGAGGGATACGCAGTATTTT.

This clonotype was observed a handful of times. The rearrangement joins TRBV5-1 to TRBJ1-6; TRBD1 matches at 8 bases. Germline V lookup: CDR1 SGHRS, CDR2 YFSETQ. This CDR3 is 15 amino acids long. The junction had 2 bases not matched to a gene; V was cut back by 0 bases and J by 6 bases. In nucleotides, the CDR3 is TGCGCCAGCAGCTTGGGGGGGACAGGTAATTCACCCCTCCACTTT. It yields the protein CASSLGGTGNSPLHF.

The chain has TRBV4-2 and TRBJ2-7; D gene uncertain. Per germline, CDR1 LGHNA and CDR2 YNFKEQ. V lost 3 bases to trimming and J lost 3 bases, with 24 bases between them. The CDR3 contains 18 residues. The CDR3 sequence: CASSQLPPTQTDFYEQYF. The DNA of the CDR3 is TGTGCCAGCAGCCAGCTGCCCCCCACGCAAACAGACTTCTACGAGCAGTACTTC.

CDR3: CASSPWDSEAFF. The CDR3 DNA sequence: TGTGCCAGCTCACCCTGGGACAGTGAAGCTTTCTTT. V and J are TRBV18 and TRBJ1-1; 7 bases line up with TRBD1. V was clipped by 3 bases and J by 7 bases; unmatched bases: 2. Looked up from germline, CDR1 is KGHSH and CDR2 is LQKENI. The CDR3 sequence is 12 residues long.

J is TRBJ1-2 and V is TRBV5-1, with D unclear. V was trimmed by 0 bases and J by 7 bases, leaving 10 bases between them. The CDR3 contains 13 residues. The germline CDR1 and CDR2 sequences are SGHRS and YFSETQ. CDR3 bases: TGCGCCAGCAGCTTGGGCACTGTCGGTGGCTACACCTTC. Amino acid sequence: CASSLGTVGGYTF.

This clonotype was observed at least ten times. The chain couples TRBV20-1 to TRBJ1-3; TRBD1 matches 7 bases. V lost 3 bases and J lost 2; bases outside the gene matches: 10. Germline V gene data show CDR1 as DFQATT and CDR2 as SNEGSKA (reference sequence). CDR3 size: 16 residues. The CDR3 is CSASLHRGSPGNTIYF. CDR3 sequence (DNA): TGCAGTGCTAGTCTACACAGGGGTTCCCCTGGAAACACCATATATTTT.

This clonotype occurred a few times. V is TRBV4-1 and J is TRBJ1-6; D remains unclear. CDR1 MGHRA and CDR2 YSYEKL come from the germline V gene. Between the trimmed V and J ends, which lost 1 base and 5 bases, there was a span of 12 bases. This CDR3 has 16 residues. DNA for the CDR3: TGCGCCAGCAGCCAAGCCTGGTTCGGGCATAATTCACCCCTCCACTTT. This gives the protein CASSQAWFGHNSPLHF.

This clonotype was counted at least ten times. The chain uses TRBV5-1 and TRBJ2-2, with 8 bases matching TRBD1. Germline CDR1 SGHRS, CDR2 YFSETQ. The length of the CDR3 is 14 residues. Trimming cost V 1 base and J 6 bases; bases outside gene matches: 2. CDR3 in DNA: TGCGCCAGCAGCTTGCAGGGGGCGCCCGGGGAGCTGTTTTTT. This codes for CASSLQGAPGELFF.

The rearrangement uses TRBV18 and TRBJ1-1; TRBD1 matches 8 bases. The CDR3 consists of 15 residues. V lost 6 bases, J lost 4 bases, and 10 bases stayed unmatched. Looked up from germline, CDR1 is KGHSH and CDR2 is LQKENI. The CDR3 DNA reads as TGTGCCAGCTCCCAGCGGGCAGGGGGCATCACTGAAGCTTTCTTT. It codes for CASSQRAGGITEAFF.

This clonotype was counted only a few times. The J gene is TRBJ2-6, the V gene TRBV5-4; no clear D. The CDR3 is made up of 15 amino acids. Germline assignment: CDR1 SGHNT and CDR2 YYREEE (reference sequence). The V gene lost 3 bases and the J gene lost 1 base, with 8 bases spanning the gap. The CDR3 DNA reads TGTGCCAGCAGCTACGGCGAGTCTGGGGCCAACGTCCTGACTTTC. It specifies CASSYGESGANVLTF.

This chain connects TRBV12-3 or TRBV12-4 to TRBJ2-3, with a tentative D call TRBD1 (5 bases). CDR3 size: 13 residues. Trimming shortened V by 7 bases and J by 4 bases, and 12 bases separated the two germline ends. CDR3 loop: CASNLQGADTQYF. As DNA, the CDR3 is TGTGCCAGCAACCTTCAGGGTGCAGATACGCAGTATTTT.

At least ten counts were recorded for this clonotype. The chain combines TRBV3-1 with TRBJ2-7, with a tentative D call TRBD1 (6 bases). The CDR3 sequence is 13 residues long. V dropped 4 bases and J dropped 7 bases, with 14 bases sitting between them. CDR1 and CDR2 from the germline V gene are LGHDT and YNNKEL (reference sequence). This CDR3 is CASSRNRESEQYF. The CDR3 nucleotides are TGTGCCAGCAGCCGTAACAGGGAAAGTGAGCAGTACTTC.

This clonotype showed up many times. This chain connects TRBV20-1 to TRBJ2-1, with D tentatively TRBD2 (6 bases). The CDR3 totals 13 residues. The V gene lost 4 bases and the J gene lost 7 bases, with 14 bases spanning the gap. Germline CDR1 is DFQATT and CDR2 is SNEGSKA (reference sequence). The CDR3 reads CSAMELASNEQFF. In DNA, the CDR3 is TGCAGTGCTATGGAACTAGCCTCAAATGAGCAGTTCTTC.

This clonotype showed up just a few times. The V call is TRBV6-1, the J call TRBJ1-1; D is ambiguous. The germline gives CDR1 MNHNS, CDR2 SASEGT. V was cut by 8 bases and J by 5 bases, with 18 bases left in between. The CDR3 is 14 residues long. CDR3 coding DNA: TGTGCCAGCCTTCGGGATAACGGTTATACTGAAGCTTTCTTT. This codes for CASLRDNGYTEAFF.

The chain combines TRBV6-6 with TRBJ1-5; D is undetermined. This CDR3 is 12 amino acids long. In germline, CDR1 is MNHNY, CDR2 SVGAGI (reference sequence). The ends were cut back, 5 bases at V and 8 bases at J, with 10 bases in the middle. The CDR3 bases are TGTGCCAGCAGTCCACTAGGCAAGCCCCAGCATTTT. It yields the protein CASSPLGKPQHF.